The present entry profiles one TCR beta chain with its context. It lacks a known antigen. No base-level quality is on record; no much larger clone is a single base apart. Relative to germline, V is missing 2 bases and J is missing 1 base, with 4 bases of the junction outside any gene match. Measured from the cysteine to the phenylalanine, the CDR3 is 16 residues long. CDR3 DNA only is kept here, 48 bases in frame from base 1. CDR1 and CDR2 are drawn from the germline V gene (reference sequence): LNHDA, SQIVND. TCRbeta CDR3 regions were amplified from genomic DNA using the immunoSEQ Assay, a bias-controlled multiplex PCR. The study's processing was this. The number of nucleated cells in each sample was estimated by amplification of reference gene primers within the assay. To quantify the absolute abundance of each unique TCRbeta CDR3 rearrangement, sequence reads were collapsed and filtered. For each sample, productive Simpson clonality was calculated as the square root of Simpson's diversity index across productive rearrangements. The source is immuneACCESS, and TCRdb retained only in-frame sequences with V and J called. Part of the clones is not carried over; for the studies checked, unresolved V genes explain less than half of this, and the remainder is unexplained. V, J and clone size derive from that table, while D and trimming were established from the DNA sequence. The sample includes tens of thousands of clones, with roughly 89% observed a single time. The ten largest clones capture roughly 5.3% of the sample.

These data are taken from a study of blood T cell repertoires in COVID-19 (dated by TCRdb to the early 2020s). About the full investigation: Collaborator samples came from the United States, Italy and Spain and covered acute and convalescent phases of COVID-19. The prospective study material was composed of cDNA or gDNA derived from T cells, B-cell-depleted T cells, or PBMCs. A freely available public database, intended as a resource for researchers studying the immune response to SARS-CoV-2, is where the repertoires were released. Samples came from the ongoing ImmuneRACE study (first 160 participants) plus 1,254 subjects from 6 global collaborators. HLA class I and class II types, where available, came from metadata supplied by the sample provider rather than from assay-based typing. Sample metadata almost always included a de-identified subject ID, COVID-19 status, age in years and sex. Subjects who had been exposed to COVID-19, were actively infected with it, or had recovered from it provided the deeply sampled blood TCRbeta repertoires that made up the dataset. Points the paper makes about the study in general: The quantity of clinical and demographic metadata differed by source and by participant and was supplied without curation.

Collaborating institutions collected whole blood in K2EDTA tubes following their own protocols. For TCRbeta analysis, collaborator samples were shipped as frozen whole blood, as isolated PBMCs, or as DNA extracted from either sample type. Sequenced input: peripheral blood. The chain joins TRBV19 to TRBJ1-3, with 8 middle bases fitting TRBD1. This TCR was recovered from a woman of 80 years or more with active or convalescent COVID-19. In nucleotide form, the sequence is TGTGCCAGTAGTATACGGGGGACAGGATCTGGAAACACCATATATTTT. It is translated as CASSIRGTGSGNTIYF.